Below are 20 T cell receptor beta chains sequenced from a single sample in a study of cytomegalovirus exposure and HLA in healthy donors. With 60 Vbeta and 13 Jbeta primers, the PCR was carried out. The data were produced by immunoSEQ multiplex PCR, yet TCRdb's version contains in-frame clones alone and is incomplete. Of approximately 120,000 clones in the sample, 75% to 85% were seen once. The sample was PBMCs. These receptors were collected from a man between 35 and 55 years old in good health and CMV-seronegative.

This rearrangement joins TRBV7-2 to TRBJ2-3; the D is unclear. The CDR3 runs to 15 residues. The V end lost 4 bases, the J end lost 3 bases, and 14 bases lay between the germline ends. Germline values: CDR1 SGHTA, CDR2 FQGNSA. The CDR3: CASSSSVKSTDTQYF. The DNA of the CDR3 is TGTGCCAGCAGCTCGTCGGTAAAATCGACAGATACGCAGTATTTT.

This clone turned up a few times. The chain recombines TRBV5-4 with TRBJ1-2, with 7 bases that match TRBD1. The CDR3 sequence is 14 residues long. Germline V CDR1 and CDR2: SGHNT, YYREEE (reference sequence). The J segment lost 6 bases and the V segment lost 6 bases, leaving 11 bases of the junction unmatched. CDR3 nucleotides: TGTGCCAGCAACCAGGGGGGAGAGAGGCATGGCTACACCTTC. It is translated as CASNQGGERHGYTF.

The rearrangement joins TRBV7-2 to TRBJ1-6; D unclear. This CDR3 has 11 residues. From germline, CDR1 is SGHTA and CDR2 FQGNSA. V gave up 7 bases and J gave up 8 bases, with 6 bases separating them. The CDR3, as DNA: TGTGCCAGCAACTCGGATTCACCCCTCCACTTT. Translating gives CASNSDSPLHF.

V usage is TRBV5-1 and J usage is TRBJ1-4; weak D call: TRBD1 (6 bases). CDR1 is SGHRS, CDR2 YFSETQ, per germline. V lost 0 bases and J lost 7, with 10 bases in between. This CDR3 is 14 amino acids long. In DNA form, the CDR3 reads TGCGCCAGCAGCTTGGTACAGGGCGGTGAAAAACTGTTTTTT. Translated: CASSLVQGGEKLFF.

The J gene is TRBJ2-3, the V gene TRBV4-3; 9 bases match TRBD2. The J segment lost 0 bases and the V segment lost 1 base, leaving 5 bases of the junction unmatched. CDR3 size: 17 residues. Germline CDR1 is LGHNA and CDR2 is YSLEER. The CDR3 reads CASSQASGASSTDTQYF. CDR3 sequence (DNA): TGCGCCAGCAGCCAAGCTAGCGGGGCCTCTAGCACAGATACGCAGTATTTT.

The V and J genes are TRBV4-1 and TRBJ1-5; unclear D gene. The V gene's germline CDR1 is MGHRA and CDR2 YSYEKL. The CDR3 totals 15 residues. Trimming cost V 1 base and J 0 bases, with 7 bases left between them. CDR3 nucleotides: TGCGCCAGCAGCCAAGGACGGGATAGCAATCAGCCCCAGCATTTT. It encodes CASSQGRDSNQPQHF.

The chain carries TRBV19 and TRBJ2-7; 7 nucleotides match TRBD1. From germline, CDR1 is LNHDA and CDR2 SQIVND (reference sequence). The CDR3 totals 14 residues. Trimming took 6 bases from V and 3 from J; bases not matched to a gene: 8. The CDR3 reads CASRKTGESYEQYF. The CDR3 DNA sequence: TGTGCCAGTAGAAAAACAGGGGAAAGCTACGAGCAGTACTTC.

This clone was observed once. The chain is built from TRBV15 and TRBJ2-1; a possible D gene is TRBD1 (6 bases). The ends were cut back, 0 bases at V and 3 bases at J, with 9 bases in the middle. Germline values: CDR1 LNHNV, CDR2 YYDKDF (reference sequence). There are 15 residues in the CDR3. The CDR3 DNA sequence: TGTGCCACCAGCAGAGAGGGGGCTGACTACAATGAGCAGTTCTTC. Its translation: CATSREGADYNEQFF.

The chain is built from TRBV6-5 and TRBJ2-1; D is unresolved. This CDR3 is built from 13 residues. Trimming pared 0 bases from V and 5 bases from J, leaving 5 bases between. The germline V gene has CDR1 MNHEY and CDR2 SVGAGI. CDR3 loop: CASSYSSDNEQFF. The CDR3 DNA reads TGTGCCAGCAGTTACTCTTCCGACAATGAGCAGTTCTTC.

The chain combines TRBV27 with TRBJ1-6; 9 nucleotides line up with TRBD1. CDR3 length: 18 amino acids. CDR1 is MNHEY, CDR2 SMNVEV, per germline (reference sequence). The trim removed 5 bases at V and 0 bases at J, leaving 8 bases unmatched. The CDR3 spells CASSRDRALNSYNSPLHF. The CDR3 nucleotides are TGTGCCAGCAGTCGGGACAGGGCCTTAAACTCCTATAATTCACCCCTCCACTTT.

The chain combines TRBV29-1 with TRBJ2-1, with 8 bases matching TRBD2. The germline gives CDR1 SQVTM, CDR2 ANQGSEA. Germline trimming cut 7 bases from V and 9 bases from J; bases unmatched to any gene: 11. This CDR3 is 13 amino acids long. As DNA, the CDR3 is TGCAGCGCTGCGGGCCGGGAGGGGGGTGAGCAGTTCTTC. This translates into CSAAGREGGEQFF.

This clone was picked up a small number of times. The DNA of the CDR3 is TGTGCCAGCAGCTTACAGGGAATGAACACTGAAGCTTTCTTT. Protein product: CASSLQGMNTEAFF. The rearrangement uses TRBV11-3 and TRBJ1-1; a possible D gene is TRBD1 (5 bases). Germline CDR1 reads SGHNT; CDR2 reads YENEEA. V dropped 2 bases and J dropped 0 bases, with 7 bases sitting between them. CDR3 length equals 14 residues.

The chain joins TRBV7-2 to TRBJ1-2, with D possibly matching TRBD1 (5 bases). CDR3 length: 16 residues. V was clipped by 5 bases and J by 4 bases, with 20 bases between them. CDR1 is SGHTA, CDR2 FQGNSA, per germline. CDR3 region: CASSTKPGPPGYGYTF. In DNA, the CDR3 is TGTGCCAGCAGCACAAAACCAGGGCCGCCCGGCTATGGCTACACCTTC.

This clone was observed a single time. The chain joins TRBV2 to TRBJ1-4; a possible D gene is TRBD1 (5 bases). There are 15 residues in the CDR3. Germline V gene data show CDR1 as SNHLY and CDR2 as FYNNEI. Trimming stripped 4 bases from V and 5 bases from J, with 14 bases between. CDR3 sequence: CASSASREGNEKLFF. CDR3 in DNA: TGTGCCAGCAGTGCAAGCAGGGAGGGCAATGAAAAACTGTTTTTT. The full variable domain, with the rest looked up from reference TRBV2 and TRBJ1-4, is EPEVTQTPSHQVTQMGQEVILRCVPISNHLYFYWYRQILGQKVEFLVSFYNNEISEKSEIFDDQFSVERPDGSNFTLKIRSTKLEDSAMYFCASSASREGNEKLFFGSGTQLSVL.

The CDR3 loop is CASSLASGTGSSPLHF. CDR3 DNA sequence: TGTGCCAGCAGCTTGGCCTCCGGGACAGGGAGTTCACCCCTCCACTTT. This chain uses TRBV5-8 with TRBJ1-6, with TRBD1 matching over 9 bases. J lost 9 bases, V lost 0 bases, and 7 bases had no gene match. CDR1 SGHTS and CDR2 YDEGEE come from the germline V gene. CDR3 size: 16 residues.

This clone appeared a single time. V gene TRBV21-1 combines with J gene TRBJ2-3; the table's D call, TRBD2, has no DNA check behind it. TRBV21-1 is designated a pseudogene. The CDR3 is 17 amino acids. The CDR3 loop is CASSWSFPGGEADTQYF. In nucleotides, the CDR3 is TGTGCCAGCAGCTGGTCTTTCCCGGGGGGGGAAGCAGATACGCAGTATTTT.

CDR3 sequence reads: CASSLGLGRAELHF. The CDR3, as DNA: TGTGCCAGCAGCTTGGGGTTGGGCAGGGCGGAACTCCACTTT. The chain carries TRBV5-6 and TRBJ1-6; a possible D gene is TRBD1 (5 bases). CDR1 is SGHDT and CDR2 is YYEEEE in the germline V gene. The ends were cut back, 0 bases at V and 16 bases at J, with 17 bases in the middle. The CDR3 length is 14 residues.

This clone was seen just once. The chain is built from TRBV11-2 and TRBJ2-7; no firm D call. This CDR3 is 12 amino acids long. Germline-derived CDR1 and CDR2 are SGHAT and FQNNGV. The V gene lost 4 bases and the J gene lost 3 bases, with 7 bases spanning the gap. CDR3 sequence (DNA): TGTGCCAGCAGCTCCCGGGTCTACGAGCAGTACTTC. Residues: CASSSRVYEQYF. Full variable domain (remainder filled in from reference TRBV11-2 and TRBJ2-7): EAGVAQSPRYKIIEKRQSVAFWCNPISGHATLYWYQQILGQGPKLLIQFQNNGVVDDSQLPKDRFSAERLKGVDSTLKIQPAKLEDSAVYLCASSSRVYEQYFGPGTRLTVT.

This clone is a singleton in its sample. V gene TRBV28 combines with J gene TRBJ1-5; 7 bases fit TRBD1. There are 14 residues in the CDR3. V lost 6 bases and J lost 4; bases outside the gene matches: 6. Germline-derived CDR1 and CDR2 are MDHEN and SYDVKM. The DNA of the CDR3 is TGTGCCAGCAGCCAACCGACAGGGAATCAGCCCCAGCATTTT. It translates to CASSQPTGNQPQHF.

The rearrangement joins TRBV27 to TRBJ1-5; D remains unclear. V lost 3 bases and J 4 bases, leaving 4 bases between the germline ends. The CDR3 is 12 amino acids. Germline CDR1 MNHEY, CDR2 SMNVEV (reference sequence). The CDR3 region is CASSFGNQPQHF. The CDR3 DNA sequence: TGTGCCAGCAGTTTCGGTAATCAGCCCCAGCATTTT.